This T cell receptor (beta chain) emerged from a study of T cell responses to AZD1222 COVID-19 vaccine. Findings and caveats of the study: Females outnumbered males among donors, who were mostly white British; clonal diversity was possibly underestimated. Increased Spike-specific TCR breadth and depth were observed after two AZD1222 doses. After the peak T cell response, and only then, were repertoires sampled.

The CDR3 has 13 amino acids. The ends were cut back, 2 bases at V and 8 bases at J, with 12 bases in the middle. CDR1 is MDHEN, CDR2 SYDVKM, per germline. Sequencing used immunoSEQ multiplex PCR; TCRdb keeps in-frame clones, though not all of them. Of hundreds of thousands of clones in the sample, 85% to 95% were seen once. This clone was recorded once. What it recognizes is unknown. The rearrangement joins TRBV28 to TRBJ1-2; no clear D. The receptor comes from an adult in good health. The sequencing here drew on peripheral blood, taken on day 0 of MenACWY control vaccination. The chain's CDR3 is CASSLQAPSGYTF. As DNA, the CDR3 is TGTGCCAGCAGTTTACAAGCACCCAGCGGCTACACCTTC.